These 2 T cell receptor beta chains originate from one sample sequenced in a study of regulatory T cells in long-lasting Graves disease. The time point denotes: persistent/refractory GD, antithyroid drugs over 5 years with positive TRAb. From RNA extracted from PBMCs, the TCR library was made. Libraries of TCR beta came from iRepertoire HTBI primers plus Arm-PCR of CDR3 regions. TCRdb reanalysed the multiplex PCR reads using MiXCR and keeps one entry per CDR3 protein. This sample carries around 460,000 distinct CDR3 sequences, 20% to 25% of them seen once, and the ten largest clones take less than 9%. The sample was peripheral blood mononuclear cells (PBMCs), taken when the disease was refractory, from a patient treated with antithyroid drugs. The source is a female donor with Graves disease.

The sample holds a few counts of this clonotype. The chain recombines TRBV6-9 with TRBJ2-7, with 7 nucleotides matching TRBD1. The V gene's germline CDR1 is MNHGY and CDR2 SVAAGI. CDR3 length equals 15 residues. The J segment lost 2 bases and the V segment lost 3 bases, leaving 7 bases of the junction unmatched. For the CDR3, the DNA is TGTGCCAGCAGTTACATTTGGGACAGAACCTACGAGCAGTACTTC. Translation gives CASSYIWDRTYEQYF.

In this sample, this clonotype turned up a few times. V and J are TRBV28 and TRBJ2-2; 7 bases line up with TRBD2. V was pared by 4 bases and J by 6 bases, with 11 bases of the junction left unmatched. CDR1 is MDHEN and CDR2 is SYDVKM in the germline V gene. The CDR3 is 16 amino acids. Written as DNA, the CDR3 is TGTGCCAGCAGTTCTTTAGCGGGCCGGGGTGCCGGGGAGCTGTTTTTT. Translated, it gives CASSSLAGRGAGELFF.